This T cell receptor (beta chain) is from a study of long-term antiretroviral therapy in people with HIV. Study-wide points: Diversity increased after ART yet remained lower than in transplant donor controls. Blood obtained between about 2004 and 2017 may reflect older ART regimens.

CDR1 is SEHNR and CDR2 is FQNEAQ in the germline V gene (reference sequence). The ends were cut back, 5 bases at V and 10 bases at J, with 12 bases in the middle. The CDR3 length is 12 residues. Per individual, the PBMC samples numbered at least one pre-ART and at least two post-ART. With respect to this clone: Its antigen is unidentified.

A v3.0 immunoSEQ assay was performed at survey level. The repertoire was sequenced with immunoSEQ multiplex PCR; TCRdb's copy has only in-frame clones and lacks some. The profile shows around 11,000 clones, about 89% of them singletons. This receptor was obtained from a woman aged 40 to 50 with HIV. This material consisted of unsorted PBMCs, taken 0.2 years before starting antiretroviral therapy. The J gene is TRBJ2-1, the V gene TRBV7-9, with D possibly TRBD2 on 6 matching bases. CDR3 bases: TGTGCCAGCAGCCCGTGGGGGGACGAGCAGTTCTTC. The encoded protein is CASSPWGDEQFF. Full variable domain (outside the CDR3, taken from reference TRBV7-9 and TRBJ2-1): DTGVSQNPRHKITKRGQNVTFRCDPISEHNRLYWYRQTLGQGPEFLTYFQNEAQLEKSRLLSDRFSAERPKGSFSTLEIQRTEQGDSAMYLCASSPWGDEQFFGPGTRLTVL.